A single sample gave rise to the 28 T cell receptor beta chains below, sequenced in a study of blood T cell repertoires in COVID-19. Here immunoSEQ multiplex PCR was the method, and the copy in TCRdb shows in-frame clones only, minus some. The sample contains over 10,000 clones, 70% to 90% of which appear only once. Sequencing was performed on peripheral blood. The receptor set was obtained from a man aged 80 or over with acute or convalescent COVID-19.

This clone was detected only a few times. The CDR3 region has the DNA TGTGCCAGTAGTATAGAAGCCGGGAGCCTGTATGAGCAGTTCTTC. It specifies CASSIEAGSLYEQFF. The V and J genes are TRBV19 and TRBJ2-1; perhaps TRBD2 as D (6 bases). V shed 0 bases and J shed 8 bases, with 14 bases lying between them. Germline values: CDR1 LNHDA, CDR2 SQIVND (reference sequence). This CDR3 has 15 amino acids.

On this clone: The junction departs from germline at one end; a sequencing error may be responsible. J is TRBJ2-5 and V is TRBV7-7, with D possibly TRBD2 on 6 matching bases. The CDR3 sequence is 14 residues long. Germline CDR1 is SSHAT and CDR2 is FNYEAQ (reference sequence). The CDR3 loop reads CASSFAGSPETQYF. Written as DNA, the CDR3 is TGTGCTAGCAGCTTCGCGGGGTCCCCAGAGACCCAGTACTTC.

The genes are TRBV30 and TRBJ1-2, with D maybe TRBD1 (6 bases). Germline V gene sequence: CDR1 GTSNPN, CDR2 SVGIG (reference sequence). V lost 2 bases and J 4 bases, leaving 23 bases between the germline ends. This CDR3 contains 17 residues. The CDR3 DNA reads TGTGCCTGGAGTTCAGGGGCACGGATTAGGGCAATCTATGGCTACACCTTC. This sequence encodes CAWSSGARIRAIYGYTF.

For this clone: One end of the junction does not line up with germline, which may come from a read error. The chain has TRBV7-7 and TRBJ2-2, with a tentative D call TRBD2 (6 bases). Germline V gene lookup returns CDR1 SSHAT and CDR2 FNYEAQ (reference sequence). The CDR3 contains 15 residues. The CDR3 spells CASSLTGGNTGELFF. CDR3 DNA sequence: TGTGCTAGCAGCTTAACCGGGGGGAACACCGGGGAGCTGTTTTTT.

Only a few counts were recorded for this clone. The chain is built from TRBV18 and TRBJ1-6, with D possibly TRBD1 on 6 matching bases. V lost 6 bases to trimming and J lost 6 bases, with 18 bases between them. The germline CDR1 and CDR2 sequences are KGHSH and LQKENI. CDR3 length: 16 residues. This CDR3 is CASSSDRQVLNSPLHF. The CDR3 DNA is TGTGCCAGCTCGTCGGACAGACAAGTTCTTAATTCACCCCTCCACTTT. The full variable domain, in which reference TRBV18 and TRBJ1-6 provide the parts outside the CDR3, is NAGVMQNPRHLVRRRGQEARLRCSPMKGHSHVYWYRQLPEEGLKFMVYLQKENIIDESGMPKERFSAEFPKEGPSILRIQQVVRGDSAAYFCASSSDRQVLNSPLHFGNGTRLTVT.

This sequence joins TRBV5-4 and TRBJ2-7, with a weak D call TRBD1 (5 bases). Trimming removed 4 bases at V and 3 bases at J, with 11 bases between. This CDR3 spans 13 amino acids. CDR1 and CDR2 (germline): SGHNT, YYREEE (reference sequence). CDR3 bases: TGTGCCAGCAGCACCGAAAGGGGCTACGAGCAGTACTTC. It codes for CASSTERGYEQYF.

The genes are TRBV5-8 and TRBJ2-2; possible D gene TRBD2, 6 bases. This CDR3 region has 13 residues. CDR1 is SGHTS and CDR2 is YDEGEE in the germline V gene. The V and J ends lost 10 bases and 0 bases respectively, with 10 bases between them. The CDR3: CAVRGTNTGELFF. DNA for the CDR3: TGTGCCGTCCGGGGGACGAACACCGGGGAGCTGTTTTTT.

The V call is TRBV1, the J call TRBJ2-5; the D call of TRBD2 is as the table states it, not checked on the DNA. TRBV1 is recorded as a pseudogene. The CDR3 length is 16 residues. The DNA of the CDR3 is TGCACCAGCAGCCAAGACCCCACGGGGGGGCTGGAGACCCAGTACTTC. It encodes CTSSQDPTGGLETQYF.

The CDR3 here is CATQGFSNYGYTF. The CDR3, as DNA: TGTGCCACCCAGGGTTTTTCTAACTATGGCTACACCTTC. The chain links TRBV2 to TRBJ1-2; a weak D match, TRBD1 (5 bases). This CDR3 has 13 amino acids. V was pared by 10 bases and J by 0 bases, with 12 bases between. CDR1 and CDR2 from the germline V gene are SNHLY and FYNNEI. Full variable domain (missing parts from reference TRBV2 and TRBJ1-2): EPEVTQTPSHQVTQMGQEVILRCVPISNHLYFYWYRQILGQKVEFLVSFYNNEISEKSEIFDDQFSVERPDGSNFTLKIRSTKLEDSAMYFCATQGFSNYGYTFGSGTRLTVV.

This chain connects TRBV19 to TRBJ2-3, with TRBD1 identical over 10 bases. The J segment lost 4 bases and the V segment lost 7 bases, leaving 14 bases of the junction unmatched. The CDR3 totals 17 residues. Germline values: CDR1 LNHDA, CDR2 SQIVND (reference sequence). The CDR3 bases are TGTGCCAGTAATCATCCCCCCGGGACAGGGGAATCAGATACGCAGTATTTT. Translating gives CASNHPPGTGESDTQYF.

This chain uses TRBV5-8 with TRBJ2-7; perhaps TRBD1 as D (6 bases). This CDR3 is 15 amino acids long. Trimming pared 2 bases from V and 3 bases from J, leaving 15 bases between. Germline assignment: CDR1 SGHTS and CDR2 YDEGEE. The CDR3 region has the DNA TGTGCCAGCAGCTTTAAGGGGGAGTCACGCTACGAGCAGTACTTC. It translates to CASSFKGESRYEQYF.

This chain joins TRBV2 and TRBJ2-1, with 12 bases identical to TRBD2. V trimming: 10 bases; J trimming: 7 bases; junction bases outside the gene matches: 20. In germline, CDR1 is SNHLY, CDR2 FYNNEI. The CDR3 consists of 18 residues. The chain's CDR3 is CATLHVASGGARMNEQFF. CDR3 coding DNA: TGTGCCACCCTGCACGTGGCTAGCGGGGGGGCCAGGATGAATGAGCAGTTCTTC. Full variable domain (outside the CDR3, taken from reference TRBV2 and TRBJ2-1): EPEVTQTPSHQVTQMGQEVILRCVPISNHLYFYWYRQILGQKVEFLVSFYNNEISEKSEIFDDQFSVERPDGSNFTLKIRSTKLEDSAMYFCATLHVASGGARMNEQFFGPGTRLTVL.

CDR3 sequence: CASSTRGGFYGYTF. CDR3 nucleotides: TGTGCCAGCAGTACAAGAGGCGGCTTCTATGGCTACACCTTC. The chain recombines TRBV6-5 with TRBJ1-2, with unresolved D. The CDR3 runs to 14 residues. V was shortened by 5 bases and J by 4 bases, with 14 bases between the two germline ends. CDR1 and CDR2 from the germline V gene are MNHEY and SVGAGI.

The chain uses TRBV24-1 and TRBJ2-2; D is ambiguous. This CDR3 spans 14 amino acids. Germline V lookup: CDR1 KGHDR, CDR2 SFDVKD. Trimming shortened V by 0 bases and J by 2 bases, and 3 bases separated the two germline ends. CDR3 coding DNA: TGTGCCACCAGTGATTTGCCAAACACCGGGGAGCTGTTTTTT. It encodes CATSDLPNTGELFF.

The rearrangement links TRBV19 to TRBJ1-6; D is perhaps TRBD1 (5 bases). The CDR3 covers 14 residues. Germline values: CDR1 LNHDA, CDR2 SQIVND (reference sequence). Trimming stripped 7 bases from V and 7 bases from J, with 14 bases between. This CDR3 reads CASTMGLINSPLHF. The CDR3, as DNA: TGTGCCAGTACCATGGGACTGATAAATTCACCCCTCCACTTT.

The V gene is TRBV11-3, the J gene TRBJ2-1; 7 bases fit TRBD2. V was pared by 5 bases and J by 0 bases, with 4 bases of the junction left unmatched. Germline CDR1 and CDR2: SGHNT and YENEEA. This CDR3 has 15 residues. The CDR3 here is CASSQRLASYNEQFF. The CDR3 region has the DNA TGTGCCAGCAGCCAAAGACTAGCCTCCTACAATGAGCAGTTCTTC.

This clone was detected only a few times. DNA for the CDR3: TGTGCCAGTAGTATGCCCGGGACAGGGCCCCAGCCCCAGCATTTT. Encoded protein: CASSMPGTGPQPQHF. V is TRBV19 and J is TRBJ1-5, with TRBD1 matching over 9 bases. V lost 3 bases to trimming and J lost 7 bases; unmatched junction nucleotides: 7. The CDR3 consists of 15 residues. CDR1 is LNHDA and CDR2 is SQIVND in the germline V gene (reference sequence).

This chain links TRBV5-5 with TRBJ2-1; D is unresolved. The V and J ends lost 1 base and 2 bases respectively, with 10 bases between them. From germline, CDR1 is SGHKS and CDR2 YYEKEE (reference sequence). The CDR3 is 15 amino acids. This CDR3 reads CASSLNYLTYNEQFF. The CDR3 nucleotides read TGTGCCAGCAGCTTGAACTACCTTACCTACAATGAGCAGTTCTTC.

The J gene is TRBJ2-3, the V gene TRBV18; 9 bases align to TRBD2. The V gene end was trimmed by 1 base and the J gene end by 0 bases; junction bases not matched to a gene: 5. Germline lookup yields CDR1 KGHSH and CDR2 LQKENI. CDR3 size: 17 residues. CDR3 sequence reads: CASSPQLAGRSTDTQYF. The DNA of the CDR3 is TGTGCCAGCTCACCACAGCTAGCGGGGAGAAGCACAGATACGCAGTATTTT.

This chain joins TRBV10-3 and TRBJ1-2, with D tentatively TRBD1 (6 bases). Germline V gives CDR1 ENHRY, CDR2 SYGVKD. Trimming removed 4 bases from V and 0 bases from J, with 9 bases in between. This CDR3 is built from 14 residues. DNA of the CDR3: TGTGCCATCAGTGCGACAGGTACTAACTATGGCTACACCTTC. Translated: CAISATGTNYGYTF.

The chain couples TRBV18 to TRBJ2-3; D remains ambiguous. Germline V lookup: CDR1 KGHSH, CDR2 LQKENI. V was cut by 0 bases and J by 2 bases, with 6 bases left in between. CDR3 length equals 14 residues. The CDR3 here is CASSPPTFTDTQYF. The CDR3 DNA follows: TGTGCCAGCTCACCACCAACATTCACAGATACGCAGTATTTT.

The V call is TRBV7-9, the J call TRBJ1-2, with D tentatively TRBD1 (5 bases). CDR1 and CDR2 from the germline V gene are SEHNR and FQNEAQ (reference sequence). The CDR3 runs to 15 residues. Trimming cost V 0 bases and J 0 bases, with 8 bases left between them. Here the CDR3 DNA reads TGTGCCAGCAGCTTAGCCCAGGGAACTAACTATGGCTACACCTTC. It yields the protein CASSLAQGTNYGYTF.

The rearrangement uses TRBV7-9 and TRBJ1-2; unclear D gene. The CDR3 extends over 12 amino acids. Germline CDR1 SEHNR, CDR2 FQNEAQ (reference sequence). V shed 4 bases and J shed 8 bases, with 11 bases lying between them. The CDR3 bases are TGTGCCAGCAGCTATTCAGTCTTAGGCTACACCTTC. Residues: CASSYSVLGYTF.

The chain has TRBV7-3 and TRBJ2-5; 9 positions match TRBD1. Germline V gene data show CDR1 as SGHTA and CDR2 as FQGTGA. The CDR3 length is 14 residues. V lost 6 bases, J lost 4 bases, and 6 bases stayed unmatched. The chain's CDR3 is CASSSTGGPETQYF. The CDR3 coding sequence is TGTGCCAGCAGTTCCACAGGGGGCCCAGAGACCCAGTACTTC.

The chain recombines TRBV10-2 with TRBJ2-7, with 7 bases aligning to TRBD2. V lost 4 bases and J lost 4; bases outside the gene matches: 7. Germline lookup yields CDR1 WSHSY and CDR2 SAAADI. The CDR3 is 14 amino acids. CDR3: CASSVGAGTYEQYF. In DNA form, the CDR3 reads TGCGCCAGCAGTGTGGGAGCGGGGACGTACGAGCAGTACTTC.

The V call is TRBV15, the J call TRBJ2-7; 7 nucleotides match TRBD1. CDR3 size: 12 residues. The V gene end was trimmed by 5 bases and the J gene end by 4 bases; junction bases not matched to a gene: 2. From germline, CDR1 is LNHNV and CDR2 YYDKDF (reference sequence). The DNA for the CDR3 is TGTGCCACCAGCCAACAGGGGTACGAGCAGTACTTC. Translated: CATSQQGYEQYF.

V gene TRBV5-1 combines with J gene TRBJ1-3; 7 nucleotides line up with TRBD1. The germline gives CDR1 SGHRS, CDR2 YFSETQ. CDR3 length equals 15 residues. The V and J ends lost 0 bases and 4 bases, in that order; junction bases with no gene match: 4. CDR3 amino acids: CASSLGDSKGNTIYF. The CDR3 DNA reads TGCGCCAGCAGCTTGGGGGACAGTAAGGGAAACACCATATATTTT. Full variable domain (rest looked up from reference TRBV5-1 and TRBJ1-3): KAGVTQTPRYLIKTRGQQVTLSCSPISGHRSVSWYQQTPGQGLQFLFEYFSETQRNKGNFPGRFSGRQFSNSRSEMNVSTLELGDSALYLCASSLGDSKGNTIYFGEGSWLTVV.

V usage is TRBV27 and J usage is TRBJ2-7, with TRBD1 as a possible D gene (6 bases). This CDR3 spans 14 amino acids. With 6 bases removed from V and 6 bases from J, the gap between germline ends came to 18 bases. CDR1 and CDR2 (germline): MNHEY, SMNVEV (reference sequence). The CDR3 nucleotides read TGTGCCAGCAGAAAGACAGGTCAGTCGTCCGAGCAGTACTTC. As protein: CASRKTGQSSEQYF.